Ten or more counts support the clone carrying this TCR beta chain. Amplification from RNA transcripts yielded the TCR beta CDR3 regions. Scientists carried out first-round RT-PCR using HTBI primers and then a second-round multiplex PCR. MiXCR was run by TCRdb on the multiplex PCR reads, yielding one entry per CDR3 protein. The table lists about 620,000 distinct CDR3 sequences, around a fifth of them singletons, with 7.1% in the top ten. These data come from a study of Graves' ophthalmopathy and Graves' hyperthyroidism. This CDR3 comprises 14 residues. CDR1 and CDR2 from the germline V gene are SGHTA and FQGTGA. The trim removed 4 bases at V and 10 bases at J, leaving 12 bases unmatched.

V is TRBV7-3 and J is TRBJ2-7, with 8 positions matching TRBD1. The source of this sequence is a woman aged 18-30 years with stable Graves' hyperthyroidism. Some clones in this sample may be carry-over from other donors' samples. The source material was peripheral blood. CDR3 in amino acids: CASSSSDSQGAQYF. CDR3 nucleotides: TGTGCCAGCAGCTCTTCGGACAGCCAGGGGGCCCAGTACTTC.